The clone carrying this T cell receptor beta chain was seen only a few times. This sample was included in a study of T-cell memory formation after mild COVID-19. Between the trimmed V and J ends, which lost 2 bases and 5 bases, there was a span of 10 bases. The CDR3 spans 12 residues. Germline V gene lookup returns CDR1 DFQATT and CDR2 SNEGSKA (reference sequence). TCRdb reprocessed the 5' RACE reads via MiXCR and lists one record per CDR3 protein. This sample has 400,000 to 500,000 distinct CDR3 sequences, with roughly 26% found just once. Sequencing was carried out using PBMCs or a T cell subset sorted from them (not recorded which). The chain has TRBV20-1 and TRBJ2-7; D not resolved. This TCR came from an adult woman who had mild COVID-19 (a few samples of this study predate the infection). Cell type and time point are not known. The CDR3 loop reads CSARKTWDEQYF. CDR3 sequence (DNA): TGCAGTGCTAGAAAGACCTGGGACGAGCAGTACTTC.